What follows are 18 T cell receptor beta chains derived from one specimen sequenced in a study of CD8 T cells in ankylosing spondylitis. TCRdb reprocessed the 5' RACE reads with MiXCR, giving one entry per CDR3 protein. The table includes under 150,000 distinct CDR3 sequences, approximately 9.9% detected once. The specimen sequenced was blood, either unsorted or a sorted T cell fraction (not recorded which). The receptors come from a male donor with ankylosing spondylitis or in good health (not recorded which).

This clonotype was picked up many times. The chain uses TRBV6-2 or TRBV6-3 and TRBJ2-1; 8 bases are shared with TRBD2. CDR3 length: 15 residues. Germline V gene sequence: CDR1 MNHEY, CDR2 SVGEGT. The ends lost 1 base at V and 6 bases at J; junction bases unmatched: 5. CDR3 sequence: CASSYLLAGSNEQFF. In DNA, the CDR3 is TGTGCCAGCAGTTACTTATTAGCGGGATCCAATGAGCAGTTCTTC.

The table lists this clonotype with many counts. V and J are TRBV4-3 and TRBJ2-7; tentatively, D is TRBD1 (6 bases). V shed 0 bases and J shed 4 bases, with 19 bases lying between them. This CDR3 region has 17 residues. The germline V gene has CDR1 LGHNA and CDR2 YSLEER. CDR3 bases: TGCGCCAGCAGCCAAGATCTCGGGACAACGGAATTTTACGAGCAGTACTTC. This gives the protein CASSQDLGTTEFYEQYF.

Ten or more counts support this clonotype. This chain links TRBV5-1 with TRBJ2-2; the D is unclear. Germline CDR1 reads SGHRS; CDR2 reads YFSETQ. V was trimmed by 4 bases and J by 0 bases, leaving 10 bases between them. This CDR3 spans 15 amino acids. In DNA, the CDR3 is TGCGCCAGCAGCCTCCGGCAAGCGAACACCGGGGAGCTGTTTTTT. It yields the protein CASSLRQANTGELFF.

In DNA, the CDR3 is TGTGCCAGCAGCTTTCGGTCGGAGGGGTTGGAGCAGTACTTC. It codes for CASSFRSEGLEQYF. The V and J genes are TRBV5-5 and TRBJ2-7, with a possible D match to TRBD2 (6 bases). The germline V gene encodes CDR1 SGHKS and CDR2 YYEKEE (reference sequence). The V gene lost 2 bases and the J gene lost 7 bases, with 16 bases spanning the gap. The CDR3 length is 14 residues. Variable domain in full (rest from reference TRBV5-5 and TRBJ2-7): DAGVTQSPTHLIKTRGQQVTLRCSPISGHKSVSWYQQVLGQGPQFIFQYYEKEERGRGNFPDRFSARQFPNYSSELNVNALLLGDSALYLCASSFRSEGLEQYFGPGTRLTVT.

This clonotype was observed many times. Written as DNA, the CDR3 is TGTGCCAGCGGGAGAGAAAACCAAGAGACCCAGTACTTC. It is translated as CASGRENQETQYF. The rearrangement links TRBV9 to TRBJ2-5; weak D call: TRBD2 (5 bases). CDR3 length equals 13 residues. V was clipped by 7 bases and J by 0 bases, with 10 bases between them. Per the germline V gene, CDR1 is SGDLS and CDR2 is YYNGEE.

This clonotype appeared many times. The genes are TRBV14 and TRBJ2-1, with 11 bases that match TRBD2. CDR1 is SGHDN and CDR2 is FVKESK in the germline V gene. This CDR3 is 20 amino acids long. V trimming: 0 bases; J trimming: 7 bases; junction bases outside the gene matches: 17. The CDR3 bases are TGTGCCAGCAGCCAAGATGGACGGCTAGCGGGAGGACGGTTTTATAATGAGCAGTTCTTC. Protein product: CASSQDGRLAGGRFYNEQFF.

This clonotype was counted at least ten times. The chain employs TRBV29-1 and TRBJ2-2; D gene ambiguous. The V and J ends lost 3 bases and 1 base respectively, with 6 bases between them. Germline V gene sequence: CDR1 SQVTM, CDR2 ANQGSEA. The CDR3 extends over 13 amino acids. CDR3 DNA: TGCAGCGTTGACAGGTTGAACACCGGGGAGCTGTTTTTT. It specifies CSVDRLNTGELFF.

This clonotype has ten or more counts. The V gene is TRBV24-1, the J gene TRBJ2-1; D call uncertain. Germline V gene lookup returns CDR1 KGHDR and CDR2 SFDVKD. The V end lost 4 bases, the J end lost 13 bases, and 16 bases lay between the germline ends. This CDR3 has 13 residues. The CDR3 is CATSDSVVAQQFF. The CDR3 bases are TGTGCCACCAGTGACTCCGTGGTCGCTCAACAGTTCTTC.

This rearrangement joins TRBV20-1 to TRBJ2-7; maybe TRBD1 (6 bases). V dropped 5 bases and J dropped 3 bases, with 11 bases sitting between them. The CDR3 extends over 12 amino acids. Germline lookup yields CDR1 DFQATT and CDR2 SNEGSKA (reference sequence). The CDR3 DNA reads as TGCAGTGCTGGCAGGGGCGACTACGAGCAGTACTTC. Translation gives CSAGRGDYEQYF.

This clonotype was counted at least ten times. CDR3 amino acids: CASSLLKDSQETQYF. The DNA for the CDR3 is TGCGCCAGCAGCTTGTTGAAGGACTCCCAAGAGACCCAGTACTTC. The rearrangement joins TRBV5-1 to TRBJ2-5; maybe TRBD2 (5 bases). V was trimmed by 1 base and J by 1 base, leaving 11 bases between them. Germline V gene sequence: CDR1 SGHRS, CDR2 YFSETQ. The CDR3 length is 15 residues.

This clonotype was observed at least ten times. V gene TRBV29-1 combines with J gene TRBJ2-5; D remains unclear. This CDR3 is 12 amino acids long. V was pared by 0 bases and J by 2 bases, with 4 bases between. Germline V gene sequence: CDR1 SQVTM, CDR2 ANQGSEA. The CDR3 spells CSVEETQETQYF. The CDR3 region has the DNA TGCAGCGTTGAAGAGACGCAAGAGACCCAGTACTTC.

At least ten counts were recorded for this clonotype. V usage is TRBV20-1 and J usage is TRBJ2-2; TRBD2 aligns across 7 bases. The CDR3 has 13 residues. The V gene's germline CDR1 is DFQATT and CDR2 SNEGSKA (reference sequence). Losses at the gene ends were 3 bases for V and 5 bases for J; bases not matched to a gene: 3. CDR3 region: CSARRELTGELFF. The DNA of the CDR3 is TGCAGTGCTAGGCGGGAGCTAACCGGGGAGCTGTTTTTT.

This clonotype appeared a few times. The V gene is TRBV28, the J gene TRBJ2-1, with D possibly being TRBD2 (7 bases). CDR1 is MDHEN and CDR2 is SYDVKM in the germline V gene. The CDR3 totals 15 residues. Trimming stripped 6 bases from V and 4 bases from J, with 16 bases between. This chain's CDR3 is CASSRGGGRYNEQFF. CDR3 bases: TGTGCCAGCAGCCGGGGAGGGGGGCGATACAATGAGCAGTTCTTC. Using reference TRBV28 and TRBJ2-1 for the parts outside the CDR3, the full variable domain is DVKVTQSSRYLVKRTGEKVFLECVQDMDHENMFWYRQDPGLGLRLIYFSYDVKMKEKGDIPEGYSVSREKKERFSLILESASTNQTSMYLCASSRGGGRYNEQFFGPGTRLTVL.

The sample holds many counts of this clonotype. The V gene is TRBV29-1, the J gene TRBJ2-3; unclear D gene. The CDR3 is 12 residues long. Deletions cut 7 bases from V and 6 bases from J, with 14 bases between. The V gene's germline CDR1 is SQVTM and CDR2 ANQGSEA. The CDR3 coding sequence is TGCAGCGCCCTGAGAGCTGGGGATACGCAGTATTTT. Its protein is CSALRAGDTQYF.

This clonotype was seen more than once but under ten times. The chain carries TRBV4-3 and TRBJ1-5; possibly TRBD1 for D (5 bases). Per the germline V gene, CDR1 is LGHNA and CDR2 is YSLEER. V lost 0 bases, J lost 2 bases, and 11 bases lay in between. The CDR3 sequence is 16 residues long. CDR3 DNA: TGCGCCAGCAGCCAAGAGAGGGGCTGGGGCAATCAGCCCCAGCATTTT. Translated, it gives CASSQERGWGNQPQHF.

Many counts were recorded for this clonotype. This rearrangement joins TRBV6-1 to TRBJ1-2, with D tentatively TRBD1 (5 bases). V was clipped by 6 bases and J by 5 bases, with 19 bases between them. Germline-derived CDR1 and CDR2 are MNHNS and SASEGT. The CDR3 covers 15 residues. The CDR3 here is CASSPPRAGRYGYTF. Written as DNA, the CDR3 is TGTGCCAGCAGCCCGCCACGGGCAGGGCGGTATGGCTACACCTTC.

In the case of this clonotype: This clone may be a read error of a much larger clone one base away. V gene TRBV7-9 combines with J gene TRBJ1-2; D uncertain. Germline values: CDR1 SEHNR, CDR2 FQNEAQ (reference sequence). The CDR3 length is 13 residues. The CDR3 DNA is TGTGCCAGCGGCTTAGGCGTTGGTTCTGGCTACACCTTC. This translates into CASGLGVGSGYTF.

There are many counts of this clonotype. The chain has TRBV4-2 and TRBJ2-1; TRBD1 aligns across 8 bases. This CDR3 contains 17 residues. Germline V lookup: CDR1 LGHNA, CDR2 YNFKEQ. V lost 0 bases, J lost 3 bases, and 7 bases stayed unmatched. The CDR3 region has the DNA TGTGCCAGCAGCCAAGATACCGCAGGGGGCAACTACAATGAGCAGTTCTTC. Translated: CASSQDTAGGNYNEQFF.